These 30 T cell receptor beta chains were sequenced from one sample in a study of shared clonotypes between healthy human individuals. This table comes from immunoSEQ multiplex PCR, and its TCRdb copy is limited to in-frame clones, with some not included. This table has roughly 2 million clones, approximately 96% appearing once. Material: naive CD4+ T cells sorted from blood. The sample's subset: CD45RA+ positively selected. The receptors derive from a man aged 18 to 30 in good health.

The chain has TRBV5-1 and TRBJ2-1; 7 nucleotides align to TRBD2. This CDR3 has 15 residues. Germline V gene lookup returns CDR1 SGHRS and CDR2 YFSETQ. The V segment lost 2 bases and the J segment 8 bases; nucleotides outside the gene matches: 10. Written as DNA, the CDR3 is TGCGCCAGCAGCTTTGCGGGCGGGAGTTGGGATGAGCAGTTCTTC. Encoded protein: CASSFAGGSWDEQFF.

The chain links TRBV6-5 to TRBJ1-2; no definite D call. Trimming shortened V by 2 bases and J by 2 bases, and 6 bases separated the two germline ends. The CDR3 contains 13 residues. CDR1 and CDR2 (germline): MNHEY, SVGAGI. The CDR3 DNA reads TGTGCCAGCAGTTACAGGTCGAACTATGGCTACACCTTC. Its protein product is CASSYRSNYGYTF.

V gene TRBV7-9 combines with J gene TRBJ1-1; D gene ambiguous. The CDR3 runs 11 residues. Trimming shortened V by 5 bases and J by 6 bases, and 7 bases separated the two germline ends. Per germline, CDR1 SEHNR and CDR2 FQNEAQ (reference sequence). The CDR3 is CASSRLAEAFF. CDR3 DNA sequence: TGTGCCAGCAGCCGTCTCGCTGAAGCTTTCTTT.

V and J are TRBV5-6 and TRBJ1-1; TRBD1 agrees at 11 bases. Germline-derived CDR1 and CDR2 are SGHDT and YYEEEE. This CDR3 spans 14 amino acids. The junction had 3 bases not matched to a gene; V was cut back by 4 bases and J by 4 bases. Here the CDR3 DNA reads TGTGCCAGCAGCCGGGGGACAGGGGGCACTGAAGCTTTCTTT. This encodes CASSRGTGGTEAFF.

The J gene is TRBJ1-2, the V gene TRBV10-3; 8 positions match TRBD1. The V gene end was trimmed by 6 bases and the J gene end by 3 bases; junction bases not matched to a gene: 9. The CDR3 consists of 15 residues. Germline CDR1 ENHRY, CDR2 SYGVKD. The CDR3 DNA follows: TGTGCCATCAGGGGGGACGGACAGGGCGACTATGGCTACACCTTC. Translated, it gives CAIRGDGQGDYGYTF.

The gene calls are TRBV19 and TRBJ1-1, with D uncertain. Per the germline V gene, CDR1 is LNHDA and CDR2 is SQIVND (reference sequence). V lost 4 bases to trimming and J lost 1 base, with 7 bases between them. The CDR3 has 13 residues. For the CDR3, the DNA is TGTGCCAGTAGTAGTCTAACGAACACTGAAGCTTTCTTT. The encoded protein is CASSSLTNTEAFF.

The rearrangement uses TRBV18 and TRBJ2-7; 9 bases are shared with TRBD1. V was clipped by 4 bases and J by 5 bases; unmatched bases: 6. Per the germline V gene, CDR1 is KGHSH and CDR2 is LQKENI. This CDR3 is 14 amino acids long. CDR3 bases: TGTGCCAGCTCACAACTGACAGGGGGGGACGAGCAGTACTTC. Its protein is CASSQLTGGDEQYF.

The rearrangement links TRBV6-1 to TRBJ1-6; the D is unclear. Germline CDR1 MNHNS, CDR2 SASEGT. V was pared by 2 bases and J by 9 bases, with 11 bases between. This CDR3 spans 14 amino acids. The CDR3 loop reads CASSEPWGGSPLHF. The CDR3 coding sequence is TGTGCCAGCAGTGAACCCTGGGGTGGTTCACCCCTCCACTTT.

The chain joins TRBV4-1 to TRBJ2-7; 7 nucleotides align to TRBD1. Germline CDR1 MGHRA, CDR2 YSYEKL. The CDR3 is 13 amino acids. After removal of 6 bases from V and 5 bases from J, the junction contained 7 bases not matched to a gene. CDR3 sequence: CASRATGEHEQYF. Written as DNA, the CDR3 is TGCGCCAGCAGAGCTACAGGGGAGCACGAGCAGTACTTC.

The V and J genes are TRBV5-1 and TRBJ1-2, with 7 positions matching TRBD1. Trimming removed 3 bases from V and 3 bases from J; junction bases left unmatched: 2. The germline CDR1 and CDR2 sequences are SGHRS and YFSETQ. The CDR3 loop spans 13 amino acids. This CDR3 reads CASSSGQDYGYTF. CDR3 nucleotides: TGCGCCAGCAGCTCAGGACAGGACTATGGCTACACCTTC.

As regards this clone: This same CDR3 is encoded by further DNA sequences in the sample. The chain has TRBV10-3 and TRBJ2-1, with 8 bases matching TRBD2. The CDR3 loop spans 14 amino acids. The germline gives CDR1 ENHRY, CDR2 SYGVKD. The V and J ends lost 5 bases and 1 base, in that order; junction bases with no gene match: 1. CDR3 in amino acids: CAISSGGSYNEQFF. CDR3 sequence (DNA): TGTGCCATCAGTAGCGGGGGTTCCTACAATGAGCAGTTCTTC.

The rearrangement links TRBV29-1 to TRBJ2-7, with D unclear. Per the germline V gene, CDR1 is SQVTM and CDR2 is ANQGSEA. The CDR3 sequence is 12 residues long. The germline V and J ends were trimmed by 5 bases and 0 bases, with 8 bases remaining between them. The CDR3 bases are TGCAGCGTTCGCAGGAGCTCCTACGAGCAGTACTTC. Its translation is CSVRRSSYEQYF.

The chain links TRBV7-2 to TRBJ1-6; TRBD1 matches 7 bases. The J segment lost 9 bases and the V segment lost 7 bases, leaving 9 bases of the junction unmatched. The CDR3 length is 14 residues. Germline V lookup: CDR1 SGHTA, CDR2 FQGNSA. The CDR3 region has the DNA TGTGCCAGCAACCAGGGGGGTAGTAGTTCACCCCTCCACTTT. Encoded protein: CASNQGGSSSPLHF. Looking up the rest from reference TRBV7-2 and TRBJ1-6 gives the full variable domain: GAGVSQSPSNKVTEKGKDVELRCDPISGHTALYWYRQSLGQGLEFLIYFQGNSAPDKSGLPSDRFSAERTGGSVSTLTIQRTQQEDSAVYLCASNQGGSSSPLHFGNGTRLTVT.

This rearrangement joins TRBV6-6 to TRBJ1-2, with TRBD1 identical over 10 bases. V shed 7 bases, J shed 6 bases, and the junction held 5 bases outside the gene matches. CDR1 MNHNY and CDR2 SVGAGI come from the germline V gene (reference sequence). This CDR3 has 13 amino acids. CDR3 in DNA: TGTGCCAGCAATCCGGGACAGGGGAATGGCTACACCTTC. Residues: CASNPGQGNGYTF.

This clone was recorded once. The chain carries TRBV6-5 and TRBJ1-2, with D unresolved. V dropped 11 bases and J dropped 2 bases, with 12 bases sitting between them. Germline V lookup: CDR1 MNHEY, CDR2 SVGAGI. The CDR3 length is 12 residues. The CDR3 loop reads CAVLLDNYGYTF. In nucleotides, the CDR3 is TGTGCCGTACTCCTAGACAACTATGGCTACACCTTC.

The V gene is TRBV29-1, the J gene TRBJ2-3; 7 bases are shared with TRBD1. This CDR3 contains 16 residues. Germline loops: CDR1 SQVTM, CDR2 ANQGSEA. J gave up 0 bases and V 4 bases, and 10 bases lay outside the gene matches. CDR3 residues: CSVANRGTTSTDTQYF. The DNA for the CDR3 is TGCAGCGTTGCCAACAGGGGAACTACTAGCACAGATACGCAGTATTTT.

The chain joins TRBV2 to TRBJ2-1; 12 positions agree with TRBD2. Trimming cost V 4 bases and J 3 bases; bases outside gene matches: 1. This CDR3 region has 15 residues. Germline V CDR1 and CDR2: SNHLY, FYNNEI. The chain's CDR3 is CASSGTSGDYNEQFF. The CDR3 bases are TGTGCCAGCAGTGGGACTAGCGGGGACTACAATGAGCAGTTCTTC.

The rearrangement links TRBV28 to TRBJ1-1, with a tentative D call TRBD1 (5 bases). There are 14 residues in the CDR3. The germline CDR1 and CDR2 sequences are MDHEN and SYDVKM. V dropped 1 base and J dropped 4 bases, with 10 bases sitting between them. Written as DNA, the CDR3 is TGTGCCAGCAGTTTATTGGGGGGGAGCACTGAAGCTTTCTTT. It is translated as CASSLLGGSTEAFF.

This chain joins TRBV7-2 and TRBJ1-4; TRBD1 agrees at 7 bases. The trim removed 5 bases at V and 5 bases at J, leaving 8 bases unmatched. This CDR3 has 15 amino acids. Germline V gene data show CDR1 as SGHTA and CDR2 as FQGNSA. This CDR3 reads CASSMSTGVNEKLFF. The CDR3 DNA is TGTGCCAGCAGCATGTCAACAGGGGTCAATGAAAAACTGTTTTTT.

The chain has TRBV6-1 and TRBJ1-2, with a weak D call TRBD1 (5 bases). The V gene's germline CDR1 is MNHNS and CDR2 SASEGT. This CDR3 spans 13 amino acids. Trimming took off 0 bases at V and 8 bases at J, with 10 bases between the two ends. This CDR3 reads CASSEASGMGYTF. DNA of the CDR3: TGTGCCAGCAGTGAAGCTTCAGGGATGGGCTACACCTTC.

The J gene is TRBJ1-4, the V gene TRBV5-4; D is unclear. Germline V CDR1 and CDR2: SGHNT, YYREEE (reference sequence). V lost 2 bases, J lost 0 bases, and 8 bases lay in between. The CDR3 totals 15 residues. This CDR3 is CASSFYSATNEKLFF. The DNA of the CDR3 is TGTGCCAGCAGCTTCTACAGTGCAACTAATGAAAAACTGTTTTTT. Full variable domain (outside the CDR3, taken from reference TRBV5-4 and TRBJ1-4): ETGVTQSPTHLIKTRGQQVTLRCSSQSGHNTVSWYQQALGQGPQFIFQYYREEENGRGNFPPRFSGLQFPNYSSELNVNALELDDSALYLCASSFYSATNEKLFFGSGTQLSVL.

The chain employs TRBV28 and TRBJ1-1; no clear D gene. V was trimmed by 6 bases and J by 1 base, leaving 15 bases between them. Germline V gene data show CDR1 as MDHEN and CDR2 as SYDVKM. The CDR3 is 15 residues long. CDR3 sequence reads: CASRAVGVQNTEAFF. For the CDR3, the DNA is TGTGCCAGCAGGGCTGTGGGTGTACAGAACACTGAAGCTTTCTTT.

This rearrangement joins TRBV6-5 to TRBJ1-1; TRBD1 might be the D (6 bases). Trimming left V 5 bases short and J 5 bases short, with 18 bases between. CDR3 length: 15 residues. Germline lookup yields CDR1 MNHEY and CDR2 SVGAGI. The CDR3 loop reads CASSPPRGPGTEAFF. CDR3 bases: TGTGCCAGCAGTCCTCCCAGGGGCCCGGGGACTGAAGCTTTCTTT.

V gene TRBV6-5 combines with J gene TRBJ2-4; TRBD1 agrees at 11 bases. This CDR3 comprises 15 residues. V shed 0 bases, J shed 8 bases, and the junction held 3 bases outside the gene matches. The germline V gene has CDR1 MNHEY and CDR2 SVGAGI. CDR3 nucleotides: TGTGCCAGCAGTTACTCGGGGACAGGGGGAGACATTCAGTACTTC. Amino acid sequence: CASSYSGTGGDIQYF.

CDR3 sequence (DNA): TGTGCCAGCAGCTTCTTGGGACAGTCCTACGAGCAGTACTTC. Protein sequence: CASSFLGQSYEQYF. V usage is TRBV7-2 and J usage is TRBJ2-7; 7 nucleotides match TRBD1. Germline V gene sequence: CDR1 SGHTA, CDR2 FQGNSA. The ends lost 3 bases at V and 1 base at J; junction bases unmatched: 3. This CDR3 spans 14 amino acids.

The chain has TRBV7-9 and TRBJ2-1; weak D call: TRBD1 (6 bases). Germline loops: CDR1 SEHNR, CDR2 FQNEAQ (reference sequence). V was clipped by 10 bases and J by 0 bases, with 19 bases between them. The CDR3 consists of 16 residues. CDR3 region: CAIQDDRLSSYNEQFF. Here the CDR3 DNA reads TGTGCCATCCAGGATGACAGGTTGAGCTCCTACAATGAGCAGTTCTTC.

V gene TRBV11-2 combines with J gene TRBJ1-4, with D unresolved. The CDR3 has 16 residues. V lost 5 bases and J 4 bases, leaving 17 bases between the germline ends. The germline V gene has CDR1 SGHAT and CDR2 FQNNGV. The CDR3 DNA reads as TGTGCCAGCAGCATCACCCCTGGACGGCTTAATGAAAAACTGTTTTTT. Amino acids: CASSITPGRLNEKLFF. Using reference TRBV11-2 and TRBJ1-4 for the parts outside the CDR3, the full variable domain is EAGVAQSPRYKIIEKRQSVAFWCNPISGHATLYWYQQILGQGPKLLIQFQNNGVVDDSQLPKDRFSAERLKGVDSTLKIQPAKLEDSAVYLCASSITPGRLNEKLFFGSGTQLSVL.

The chain has TRBV10-3 and TRBJ1-2; D possibly corresponds to TRBD1 (6 bases). Trimming stripped 11 bases from V and 2 bases from J, with 21 bases between. Germline CDR1 ENHRY, CDR2 SYGVKD. This CDR3 contains 15 residues. CDR3 sequence (DNA): TGTGCCTCTCGCCTAGGGGGGGCGCAGAACTATGGCTACACCTTC. Its protein is CASRLGGAQNYGYTF.

The chain employs TRBV19 and TRBJ2-1; D call uncertain. Trimming took off 3 bases at V and 8 bases at J, with 11 bases between the two ends. Germline values: CDR1 LNHDA, CDR2 SQIVND (reference sequence). This CDR3 spans 13 amino acids. The DNA for the CDR3 is TGTGCCAGTAGTATTTCTCGCGTCGATGAGCAGTTCTTC. Translating gives CASSISRVDEQFF. Variable domain in full (rest from reference TRBV19 and TRBJ2-1): DGGITQSPKYLFRKEGQNVTLSCEQNLNHDAMYWYRQDPGQGLRLIYYSQIVNDFQKGDIAEGYSVSREKKESFPLTVTSAQKNPTAFYLCASSISRVDEQFFGPGTRLTVL.

This clone was seen only once. The V gene is TRBV7-9, the J gene TRBJ2-2; no reliable D call. The CDR3 covers 13 residues. CDR1 is SEHNR, CDR2 FQNEAQ, per germline (reference sequence). Deletions cut 5 bases from V and 0 bases from J, with 4 bases between. CDR3 bases: TGTGCCAGCAGCCATTCGAACACCGGGGAGCTGTTTTTT. Translating gives CASSHSNTGELFF.